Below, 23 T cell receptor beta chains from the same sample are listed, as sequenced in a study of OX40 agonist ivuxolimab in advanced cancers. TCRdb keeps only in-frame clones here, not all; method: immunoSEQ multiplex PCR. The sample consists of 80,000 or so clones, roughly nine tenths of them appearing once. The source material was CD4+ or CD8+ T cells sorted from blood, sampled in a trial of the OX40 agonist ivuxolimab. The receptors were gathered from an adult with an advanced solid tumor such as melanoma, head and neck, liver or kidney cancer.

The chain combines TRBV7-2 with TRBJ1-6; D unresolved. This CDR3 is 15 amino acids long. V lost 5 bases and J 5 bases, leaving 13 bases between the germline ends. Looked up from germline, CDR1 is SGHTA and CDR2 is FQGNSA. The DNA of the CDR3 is TGTGCCAGCAGCCAGACCCCGGGCCATAATTCACCCCTCCACTTT. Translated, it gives CASSQTPGHNSPLHF.

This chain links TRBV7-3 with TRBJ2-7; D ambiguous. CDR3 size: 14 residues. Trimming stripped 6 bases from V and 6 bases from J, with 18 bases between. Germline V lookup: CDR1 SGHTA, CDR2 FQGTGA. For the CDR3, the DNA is TGTGCCAGCAGTCCCGGCCCGCCCAGGTTCGAGCAGTACTTC. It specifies CASSPGPPRFEQYF.

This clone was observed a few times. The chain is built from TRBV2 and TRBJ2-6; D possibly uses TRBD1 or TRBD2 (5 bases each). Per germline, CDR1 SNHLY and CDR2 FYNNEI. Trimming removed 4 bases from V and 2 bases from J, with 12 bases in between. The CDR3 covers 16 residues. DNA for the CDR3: TGTGCCAGCAGTGTAGCGTGGGGCGCTGGGGCCAACGTCCTGACTTTC. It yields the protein CASSVAWGAGANVLTF. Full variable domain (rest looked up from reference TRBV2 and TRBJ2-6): EPEVTQTPSHQVTQMGQEVILRCVPISNHLYFYWYRQILGQKVEFLVSFYNNEISEKSEIFDDQFSVERPDGSNFTLKIRSTKLEDSAMYFCASSVAWGAGANVLTFGAGSRLTVL.

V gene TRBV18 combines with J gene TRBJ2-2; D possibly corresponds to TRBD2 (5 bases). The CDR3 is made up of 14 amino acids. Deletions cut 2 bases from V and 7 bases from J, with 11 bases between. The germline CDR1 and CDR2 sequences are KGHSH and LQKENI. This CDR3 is CASSPLTGNGELFF. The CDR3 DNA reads TGTGCCAGCTCACCATTAACGGGGAACGGGGAGCTGTTTTTT.

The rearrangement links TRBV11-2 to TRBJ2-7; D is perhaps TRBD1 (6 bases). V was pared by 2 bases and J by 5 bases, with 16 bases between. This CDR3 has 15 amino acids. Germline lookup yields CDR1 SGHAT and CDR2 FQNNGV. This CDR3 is CASSLHSGRGDEQYF. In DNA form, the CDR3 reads TGTGCCAGCAGCTTACATTCGGGCAGGGGTGACGAGCAGTACTTC.

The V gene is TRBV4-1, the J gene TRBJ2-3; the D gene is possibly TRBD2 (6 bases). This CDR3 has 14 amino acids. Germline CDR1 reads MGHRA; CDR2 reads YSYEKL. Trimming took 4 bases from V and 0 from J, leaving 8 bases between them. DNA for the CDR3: TGCGCCAGCAGCCCCGGGACTAGCACAGATACGCAGTATTTT. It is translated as CASSPGTSTDTQYF.

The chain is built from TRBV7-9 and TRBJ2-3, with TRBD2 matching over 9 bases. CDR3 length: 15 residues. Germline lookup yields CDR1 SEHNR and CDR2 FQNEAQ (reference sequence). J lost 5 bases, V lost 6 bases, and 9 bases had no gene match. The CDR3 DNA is TGTGCCAGCAGTTTCAGCGGCGGGAGGGTAGATACGCAGTATTTT. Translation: CASSFSGGRVDTQYF.

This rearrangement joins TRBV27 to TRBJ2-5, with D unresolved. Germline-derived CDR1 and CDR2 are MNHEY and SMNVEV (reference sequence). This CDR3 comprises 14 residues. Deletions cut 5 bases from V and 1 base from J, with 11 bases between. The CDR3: CASSPQGPQETQYF. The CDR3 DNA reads TGTGCCAGCAGTCCTCAAGGACCCCAAGAGACCCAGTACTTC.

CDR3 amino acids: CASSDPWGRFNEKLFF. The CDR3 DNA is TGTGCCAGCAGTGACCCGTGGGGGAGATTTAATGAAAAACTGTTTTTT. The chain has TRBV6-4 and TRBJ1-4; weak D call: TRBD1 (5 bases). Trimming took 2 bases from V and 4 from J, leaving 14 bases between them. This CDR3 has 16 amino acids. The germline gives CDR1 MRHNA, CDR2 SNTAGT.

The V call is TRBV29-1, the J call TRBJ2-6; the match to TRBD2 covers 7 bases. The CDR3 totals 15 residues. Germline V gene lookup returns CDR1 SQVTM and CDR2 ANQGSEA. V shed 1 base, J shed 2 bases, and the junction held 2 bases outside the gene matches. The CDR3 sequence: CSVEGGGAGANVLTF. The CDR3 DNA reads TGCAGCGTTGAAGGGGGGGGAGCTGGGGCCAACGTCCTGACTTTC.

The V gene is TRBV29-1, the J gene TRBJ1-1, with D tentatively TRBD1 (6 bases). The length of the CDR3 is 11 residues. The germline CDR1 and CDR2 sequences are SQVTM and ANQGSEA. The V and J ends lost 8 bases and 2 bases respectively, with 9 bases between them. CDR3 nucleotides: TGCAGCTACAGGGAAAACACTGAAGCTTTCTTT. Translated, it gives CSYRENTEAFF.

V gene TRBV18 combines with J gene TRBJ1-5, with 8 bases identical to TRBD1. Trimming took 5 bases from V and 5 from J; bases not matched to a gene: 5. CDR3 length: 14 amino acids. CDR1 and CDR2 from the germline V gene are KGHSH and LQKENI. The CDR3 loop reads CASSIGQGDQPQHF. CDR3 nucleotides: TGTGCCAGCTCAATCGGACAGGGCGATCAGCCCCAGCATTTT.

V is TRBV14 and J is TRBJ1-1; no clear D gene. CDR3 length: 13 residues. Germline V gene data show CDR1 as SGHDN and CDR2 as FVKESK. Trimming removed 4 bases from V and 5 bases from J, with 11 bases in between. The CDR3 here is CASSPIQRTEAFF. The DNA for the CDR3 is TGTGCCAGCAGCCCCATTCAGAGGACTGAAGCTTTCTTT.

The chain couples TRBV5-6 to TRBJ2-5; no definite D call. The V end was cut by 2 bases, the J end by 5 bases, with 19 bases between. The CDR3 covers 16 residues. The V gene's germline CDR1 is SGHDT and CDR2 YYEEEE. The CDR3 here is CASSFIGKSMGETQYF. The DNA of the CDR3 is TGTGCCAGCAGCTTTATCGGAAAATCCATGGGGGAGACCCAGTACTTC. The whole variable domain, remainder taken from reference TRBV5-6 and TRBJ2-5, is DAGVTQSPTHLIKTRGQQVTLRCSPKSGHDTVSWYQQALGQGPQFIFQYYEEEERQRGNFPDRFSGHQFPNYSSELNVNALLLGDSALYLCASSFIGKSMGETQYFGPGTRLLVL.

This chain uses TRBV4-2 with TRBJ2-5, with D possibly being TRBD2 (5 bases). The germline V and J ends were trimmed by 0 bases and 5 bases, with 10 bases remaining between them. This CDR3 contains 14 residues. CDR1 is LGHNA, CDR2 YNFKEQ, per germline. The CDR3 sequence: CASSQELRGETQYF. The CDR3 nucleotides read TGTGCCAGCAGCCAAGAGTTAAGAGGGGAGACCCAGTACTTC.

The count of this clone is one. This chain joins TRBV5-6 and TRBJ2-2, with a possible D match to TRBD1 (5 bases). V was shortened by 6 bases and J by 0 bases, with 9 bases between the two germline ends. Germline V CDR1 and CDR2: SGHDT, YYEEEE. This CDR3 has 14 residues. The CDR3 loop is CASIAGTNTGELFF. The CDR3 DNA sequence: TGTGCCAGCATAGCAGGGACGAACACCGGGGAGCTGTTTTTT.

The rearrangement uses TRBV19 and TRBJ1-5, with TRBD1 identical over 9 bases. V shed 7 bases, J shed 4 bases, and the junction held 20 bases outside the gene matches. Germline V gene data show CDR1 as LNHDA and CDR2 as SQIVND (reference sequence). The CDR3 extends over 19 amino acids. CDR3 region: CASNKAPGQGLGPNQPQHF. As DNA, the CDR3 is TGTGCCAGTAACAAAGCACCGGGACAGGGCTTGGGGCCGAATCAGCCCCAGCATTTT.

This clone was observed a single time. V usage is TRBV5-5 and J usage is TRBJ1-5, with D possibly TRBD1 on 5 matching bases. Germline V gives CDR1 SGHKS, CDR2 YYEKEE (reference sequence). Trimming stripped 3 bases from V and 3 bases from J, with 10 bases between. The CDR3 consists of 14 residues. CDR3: CASSYDSLNQPQHF. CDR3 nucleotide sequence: TGTGCCAGCAGCTACGACAGCCTCAATCAGCCCCAGCATTTT.

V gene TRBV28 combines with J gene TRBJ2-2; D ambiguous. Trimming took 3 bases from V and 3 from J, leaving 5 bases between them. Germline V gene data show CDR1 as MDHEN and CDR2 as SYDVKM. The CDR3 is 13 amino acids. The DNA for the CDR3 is TGTGCCAGCAGTTTGCAGCACACCGGGGAGCTGTTTTTT. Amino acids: CASSLQHTGELFF.

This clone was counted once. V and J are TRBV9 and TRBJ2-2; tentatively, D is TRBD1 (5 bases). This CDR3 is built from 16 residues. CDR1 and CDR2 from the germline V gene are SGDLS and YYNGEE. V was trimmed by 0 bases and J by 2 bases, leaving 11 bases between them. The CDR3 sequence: CASSVVIGHNTGELFF. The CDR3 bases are TGTGCCAGCAGCGTAGTAATAGGACACAACACCGGGGAGCTGTTTTTT.

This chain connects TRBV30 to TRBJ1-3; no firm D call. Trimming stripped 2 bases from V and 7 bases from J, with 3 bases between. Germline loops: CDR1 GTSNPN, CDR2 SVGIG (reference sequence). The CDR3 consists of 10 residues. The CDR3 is CAWSRNTIYF. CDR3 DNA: TGTGCCTGGAGTAGGAACACCATATATTTT.

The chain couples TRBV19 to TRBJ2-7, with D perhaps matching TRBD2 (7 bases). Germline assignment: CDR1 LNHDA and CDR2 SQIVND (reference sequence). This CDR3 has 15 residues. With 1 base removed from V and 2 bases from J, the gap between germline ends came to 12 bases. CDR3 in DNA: TGTGCCAGTAGTATAGGCGGGGGCCCCACCTACGAGCAGTACTTC. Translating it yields CASSIGGGPTYEQYF.

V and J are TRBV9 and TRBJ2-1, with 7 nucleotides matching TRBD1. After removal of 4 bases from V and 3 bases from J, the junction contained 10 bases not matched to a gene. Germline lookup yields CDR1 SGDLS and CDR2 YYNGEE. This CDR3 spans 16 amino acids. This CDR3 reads CASSPTGTNLYNEQFF. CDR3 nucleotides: TGTGCCAGCAGCCCGACAGGGACGAACCTCTACAATGAGCAGTTCTTC.